This T cell receptor (beta chain) came from a study of regulatory T cells in long-lasting Graves disease. This clonotype has only a few counts. Time point here: newly diagnosed GD, antithyroid drugs for less than 3 months. Researchers made the TCR library from RNA that was extracted from PBMCs. CDR1 and CDR2 (germline): DFQATT, SNEGSKA (reference sequence). Trimming took 3 bases from V and 1 from J, leaving 12 bases between them. There are 14 residues in the CDR3. Combining iRepertoire HTBI primers with Arm-PCR of CDR3 regions, the authors built TCR beta libraries. MiXCR, run by TCRdb on the multiplex PCR reads, gives a single entry per CDR3 protein. The data hold around 400,000 distinct CDR3 sequences, with 10% to 15% observed a single time. These data were also filed under a second study, of T cells in Graves' hyperthyroidism and ophthalmopathy.

Sequences were derived from peripheral blood mononuclear cells (PBMCs), sampled at new diagnosis, from a patient treated with antithyroid drugs. The TCR comes from a young woman with Graves disease. V usage is TRBV20-1 and J usage is TRBJ1-1; D not certain. CDR3 nucleotides: TGCAGTGCTAGTCAGTCAGGCAGGAACACTGAAGCTTTCTTT. It codes for CSASQSGRNTEAFF.